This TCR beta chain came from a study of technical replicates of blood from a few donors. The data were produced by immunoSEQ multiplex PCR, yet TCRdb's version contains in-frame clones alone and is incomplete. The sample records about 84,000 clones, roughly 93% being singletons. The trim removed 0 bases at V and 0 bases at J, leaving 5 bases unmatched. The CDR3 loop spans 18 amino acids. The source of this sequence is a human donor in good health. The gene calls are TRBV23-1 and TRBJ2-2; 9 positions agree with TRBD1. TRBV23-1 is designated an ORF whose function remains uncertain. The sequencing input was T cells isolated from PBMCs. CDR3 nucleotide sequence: TGCGCCAGCAGTCAATCTCCCCGGGACAGGGCGAACACCGGGGAGCTGTTTTTT. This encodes CASSQSPRDRANTGELFF.